The 7 T cell receptor beta chains given below trace back to one sample, sequenced in a study of shared clonotypes between healthy human individuals. The assay was immunoSEQ multiplex PCR, and TCRdb's table has in-frame clones only and misses some. The table records about 1.1 million clones, 60% to 80% of them present only once. Sequenced: memory CD4+ T cells from PBMCs. Subset described: CD45RA-negative fraction. These receptors were collected from a man aged 18 to 30 in good health. Some clones in this sample may be carry-over from other donors' samples.

Concerning this clone itself: This is likely an artifact of a read error, given a far larger clone one base away. V usage is TRBV9 and J usage is TRBJ1-5, with D perhaps matching TRBD1 (6 bases). This CDR3 is built from 15 residues. Trimming cost V 0 bases and J 0 bases, with 7 bases left between them. Germline CDR1 reads SGDLS; CDR2 reads YYNGEE. CDR3 bases: TGTGCCAGCAGCGTAGAGGGGGATAGCAATCAGCCCCAGCATTTT. As protein: CASSVEGDSNQPQHF.

The V gene is TRBV7-9, the J gene TRBJ1-2; D is unresolved. Germline V CDR1 and CDR2: SEHNR, FQNEAQ (reference sequence). This CDR3 comprises 13 residues. Trimming removed 4 bases at V and 3 bases at J, with 9 bases between. The CDR3 DNA sequence: TGTGCCAGCAGCTCAGGCAGTTACTATGGCTACACCTTC. It is translated as CASSSGSYYGYTF. Based on the CDR3 plus reference TRBV7-9 and TRBJ1-2, the full variable domain is DTGVSQNPRHKITKRGQNVTFRCDPISEHNRLYWYRQTLGQGPEFLTYFQNEAQLEKSRLLSDRFSAERPKGSFSTLEIQRTEQGDSAMYLCASSSGSYYGYTFGSGTRLTVV.

This chain joins TRBV18 and TRBJ2-7; TRBD2 agrees at 9 bases. Germline trimming cut 4 bases from V and 4 bases from J; bases unmatched to any gene: 8. Germline V gene sequence: CDR1 KGHSH, CDR2 LQKENI. CDR3 size: 15 residues. CDR3 nucleotide sequence: TGTGCCAGCTCACTCGCTAGCGGGGATTTATACGAGCAGTACTTC. Translating it yields CASSLASGDLYEQYF.

As regards this clone: This CDR3 is also generated by other DNA sequences in the sample. V usage is TRBV30 and J usage is TRBJ2-2, with a tentative D call TRBD1 (6 bases). The CDR3 has 15 residues. The ends were cut back, 5 bases at V and 7 bases at J, with 20 bases in the middle. CDR1 GTSNPN and CDR2 SVGIG come from the germline V gene (reference sequence). The CDR3 protein is CAWDQEWGLYGELFF. DNA for the CDR3: TGTGCCTGGGACCAAGAGTGGGGGCTCTACGGGGAGCTGTTTTTT. Filled out from reference TRBV30 and TRBJ2-2, the complete variable domain reads SQTIHQWPATLVQPVGSPLSLECTVEGTSNPNLYWYRQAAGRGLQLLFYSVGIGQISSEVPQNLSASRPQDRQFILSSKKLLLSDSGFYLCAWDQEWGLYGELFFGEGSRLTVL.

The chain has TRBV27 and TRBJ2-1; D may be TRBD1 (6 bases). This CDR3 spans 15 amino acids. Germline loops: CDR1 MNHEY, CDR2 SMNVEV (reference sequence). Trimming stripped 2 bases from V and 6 bases from J, with 14 bases between. The CDR3 loop reads CASSLGTPRGNEQFF. The CDR3 DNA sequence: TGTGCCAGCAGTTTAGGGACACCCAGGGGCAATGAGCAGTTCTTC.

The V gene is TRBV18, the J gene TRBJ2-3; D is perhaps TRBD1 or TRBD2 (5 bases each). Germline V lookup: CDR1 KGHSH, CDR2 LQKENI. V was cut by 3 bases and J by 0 bases, with 7 bases left in between. The CDR3 totals 14 residues. CDR3 nucleotides: TGTGCCAGCTCACCGGGGGAGAGCACAGATACGCAGTATTTT. The encoded protein is CASSPGESTDTQYF.

The chain has TRBV27 and TRBJ2-7; D perhaps matches TRBD2 (5 bases). Germline loops: CDR1 MNHEY, CDR2 SMNVEV (reference sequence). The CDR3 covers 15 residues. The V gene lost 2 bases and the J gene lost 6 bases, with 17 bases spanning the gap. CDR3 coding DNA: TGTGCCAGCAGTTTACCACCTAACCTAGGAGGCGAGCAGTACTTC. It encodes CASSLPPNLGGEQYF.